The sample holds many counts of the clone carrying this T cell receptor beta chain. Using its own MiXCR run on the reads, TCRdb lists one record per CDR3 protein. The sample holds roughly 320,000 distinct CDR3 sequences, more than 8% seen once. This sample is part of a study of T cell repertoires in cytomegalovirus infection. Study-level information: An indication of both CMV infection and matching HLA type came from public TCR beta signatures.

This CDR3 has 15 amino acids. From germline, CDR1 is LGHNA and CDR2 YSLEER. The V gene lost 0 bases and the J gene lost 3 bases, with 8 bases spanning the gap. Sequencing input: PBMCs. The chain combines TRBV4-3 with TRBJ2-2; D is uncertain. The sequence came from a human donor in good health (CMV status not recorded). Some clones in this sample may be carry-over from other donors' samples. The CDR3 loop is CASSQDLSDTGELFF. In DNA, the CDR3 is TGCGCCAGCAGCCAAGATTTGAGCGACACCGGGGAGCTGTTTTTT.